One and the same sample provided the 18 T cell receptor beta chains below, sequenced in a study of T cells after yellow fever vaccination. TCRdb reprocessed the 5' RACE reads via MiXCR and lists one record per CDR3 protein. This table has about 370,000 distinct CDR3 sequences, 11% appearing once. The material was PBMCs, obtained on the day of the first yellow fever vaccination. The source of these receptors is a man between 18 and 35 years old who received the YFV17D yellow fever vaccine.

The CDR3 region has the DNA TGCGCCAGCAGCTTATCGACTAGCGAAGAGACCCAGTACTTC. Its protein product is CASSLSTSEETQYF. V is TRBV5-1 and J is TRBJ2-5, with TRBD2 matching over 8 bases. This CDR3 contains 14 residues. Germline loops: CDR1 SGHRS, CDR2 YFSETQ. V shed 2 bases and J 3 bases; nucleotides not matched to a gene: 3.

The CDR3 nucleotides are TGTGCCAGCAGCTTGGAGAGCTCCTATAATTCACCCCTCCACTTT. Its translation: CASSLESSYNSPLHF. V is TRBV5-4 and J is TRBJ1-6; D gene ambiguous. This CDR3 is built from 15 residues. Trimming took 0 bases from V and 0 from J, leaving 4 bases between them. CDR1 is SGHNT, CDR2 YYREEE, per germline (reference sequence).

The chain employs TRBV5-1 and TRBJ2-4; the D gene is possibly TRBD1 (5 bases). The CDR3 is 13 amino acids. Trimming removed 1 base at V and 7 bases at J, with 9 bases between. The germline V gene encodes CDR1 SGHRS and CDR2 YFSETQ. Written as DNA, the CDR3 is TGCGCCAGCAGCTTGTCGGCAGGGAACATTCAGTACTTC. This translates into CASSLSAGNIQYF.

This clonotype was counted a few times. The genes are TRBV5-5 and TRBJ1-4; a weak D match, TRBD1 (5 bases). V was clipped by 4 bases and J by 4 bases, with 14 bases between them. The germline CDR1 and CDR2 sequences are SGHKS and YYEKEE (reference sequence). The CDR3 consists of 15 residues. This chain's CDR3 is CASSAAGNLNEKLFF. The CDR3 nucleotides read TGTGCCAGCAGCGCCGCAGGGAACCTTAATGAAAAACTGTTTTTT.

This chain uses TRBV5-4 with TRBJ2-1; D uncertain. The CDR3 has 13 residues. Germline V gene data show CDR1 as SGHNT and CDR2 as YYREEE (reference sequence). The germline V and J ends were trimmed by 0 bases and 7 bases, with 8 bases remaining between them. In nucleotides, the CDR3 is TGTGCCAGCAGCTTGGACGGCCGGAATGAGCAGTTCTTC. Protein product: CASSLDGRNEQFF.

This clonotype was recorded a few times. This sequence joins TRBV7-9 and TRBJ1-5, with 8 bases matching TRBD1. The CDR3 sequence is 16 residues long. CDR1 is SEHNR and CDR2 is FQNEAQ in the germline V gene (reference sequence). The J segment lost 4 bases and the V segment lost 5 bases, leaving 10 bases of the junction unmatched. The CDR3 coding sequence is TGTGCCAGCAGCCCGGGCCAGGGGGCAGGGAATCAGCCCCAGCATTTT. Protein sequence: CASSPGQGAGNQPQHF.

The rearrangement links TRBV21-1 to TRBJ2-1; the D segment call TRBD1 is taken from the table without a DNA check. TRBV21-1 is tagged as a pseudogene. The CDR3 spans 13 residues. CDR3 in amino acids: CASNWDSNNEQFF. CDR3 DNA: TGTGCCAGCAATTGGGACAGCAACAATGAGCAGTTCTTC.

This clonotype was recorded a few times. This rearrangement joins TRBV4-3 to TRBJ2-1, with 8 bases fitting TRBD1. The V gene end was trimmed by 1 base and the J gene end by 7 bases; junction bases not matched to a gene: 6. The V gene's germline CDR1 is LGHNA and CDR2 YSLEER. The CDR3 contains 15 residues. CDR3 protein: CASSQGQGLLNEQFF. The CDR3 DNA reads TGCGCCAGCAGCCAAGGACAGGGGCTCTTAAATGAGCAGTTCTTC.

J is TRBJ2-7 and V is TRBV28; D is possibly TRBD2 (6 bases). Trimming took 4 bases from V and 7 from J, leaving 20 bases between them. The CDR3 spans 15 residues. Per the germline V gene, CDR1 is MDHEN and CDR2 is SYDVKM. The CDR3 protein is CASSSGGRKFAEQYV. In nucleotides, the CDR3 is TGTGCCAGCAGTTCCGGGGGTCGGAAGTTCGCTGAGCAGTACGTC.

Here the CDR3 reads CASSLAGLWKETQYF. The CDR3 coding sequence is TGTGCCAGCAGCTTGGCGGGGCTCTGGAAAGAGACCCAGTACTTC. The chain employs TRBV5-6 and TRBJ2-5; D assignment may be TRBD1 or TRBD2 (5 bases each). CDR1 is SGHDT and CDR2 is YYEEEE in the germline V gene. CDR3 length: 15 amino acids. The V end lost 0 bases, the J end lost 3 bases, and 12 bases lay between the germline ends.

This chain uses TRBV7-2 with TRBJ2-3; maybe TRBD2 (6 bases). V was trimmed by 5 bases and J by 0 bases, leaving 12 bases between them. The germline V gene encodes CDR1 SGHTA and CDR2 FQGNSA. The CDR3 contains 15 residues. The CDR3 DNA reads as TGTGCCAGCAGCCGTGGGGGGACTAGCACAGATACGCAGTATTTT. Translation gives CASSRGGTSTDTQYF.

This clonotype was counted only a few times. At one end the junction does not follow the germline gene, possibly because of a read error. The J gene is TRBJ2-2, the V gene TRBV7-3; D unclear. Germline loops: CDR1 SGHTA, CDR2 FQGTGA. CDR3 size: 13 residues. CDR3 in DNA: TGTCCCAGCAGCAGTAAATCGACCGGGGAGCTGTTTTTT. Translated: CPSSSKSTGELFF.

This clonotype was seen at least ten times. J is TRBJ2-4 and V is TRBV4-1; the match to TRBD2 covers 8 bases. The CDR3 covers 15 residues. With V trimmed by 1 base and J by 7 bases, 6 bases remained unmatched. In germline, CDR1 is MGHRA, CDR2 YSYEKL. CDR3 sequence (DNA): TGCGCCAGCAGCCAAGGAAGCGGGGGAGTCAACATTCAGTACTTC. As protein: CASSQGSGGVNIQYF.

This clonotype was seen a handful of times. The chain has TRBV15 and TRBJ2-7, with D uncertain. Trimming removed 0 bases from V and 5 bases from J, with 5 bases in between. CDR1 is LNHNV and CDR2 is YYDKDF in the germline V gene (reference sequence). The CDR3 has 12 amino acids. The CDR3 DNA sequence: TGTGCCACCAGCAGAGAGGCCGACGAGCAGTACTTC. Translated: CATSREADEQYF.

This clonotype has ten or more counts. The chain combines TRBV7-2 with TRBJ2-3; no definite D call. The CDR3 has 13 residues. Looked up from germline, CDR1 is SGHTA and CDR2 is FQGNSA. The V end lost 3 bases, the J end lost 3 bases, and 7 bases lay between the germline ends. CDR3 DNA sequence: TGTGCCAGCAGCTTCGGGTGGACAGATACGCAGTATTTT. It encodes CASSFGWTDTQYF.

The chain links TRBV20-1 to TRBJ2-4; 8 bases agree with TRBD1. The CDR3 consists of 15 residues. J gave up 3 bases and V 4 bases, and 8 bases lay outside the gene matches. CDR1 is DFQATT and CDR2 is SNEGSKA in the germline V gene (reference sequence). This chain's CDR3 is CSATTGGAGKNIQYF. CDR3 coding DNA: TGCAGTGCTACTACAGGGGGAGCAGGCAAAAACATTCAGTACTTC.

The chain couples TRBV6-2 or TRBV6-3 to TRBJ2-7; no clear D. The CDR3 runs 13 residues. Germline V CDR1 and CDR2: MNHEY, SVGEGT. Trimming took off 5 bases at V and 0 bases at J, with 8 bases between the two ends. The DNA for the CDR3 is TGTGCCAGCAGTCCGACCCACTCCTACGAGCAGTACTTC. This sequence encodes CASSPTHSYEQYF.

This clonotype was counted only a few times. V usage is TRBV6-5 and J usage is TRBJ1-5; perhaps TRBD1 as D (5 bases). Trimming removed 0 bases at V and 9 bases at J, with 12 bases between. The CDR3 loop spans 14 amino acids. Per germline, CDR1 MNHEY and CDR2 SVGAGI. The CDR3 DNA reads TGTGCCAGCAGTTACTCGACAAGGGGTGGGCCCCAGCATTTT. It specifies CASSYSTRGGPQHF.